This T cell receptor (beta chain) was recovered during a study of CD8 T cells in Susac syndrome. Study outcomes and limitations: Acknowledgment was made by the study that its TCR sequencing and HLA analysis involved a relatively small number of individuals.

Comment on this clonotype: Its antigen is unknown.

Random hexamers were used to reverse transcribe the RNA input (about 0.5 to 1 ug). TCRdb used MiXCR to reprocess the immunoSEQ multiplex PCR reads, holding one entry per CDR3 protein. The sample contains about 240,000 distinct CDR3 sequences, 90% to 96% of which appear only once. The Susac syndrome patients fit the recently defined diagnostic criteria for definite or probable disease. Negative isolation was used for CD8+ and CD4+ T cells, and FACS enrichment was applied to TEMRA cells. The CDR3 totals 15 residues. The V gene's germline CDR1 is SQVTM and CDR2 ANQGSEA. The V end lost 4 bases, the J end lost 1 base, and 16 bases lay between the germline ends.

J is TRBJ1-1 and V is TRBV29-1, with a weak D call TRBD1 (6 bases). This TCR was sampled from a human donor with Susac syndrome. Sequenced: CD4+ T cells from PBMCs. DNA of the CDR3: TGCAGCGTTGTGGTGACAGGACGGGAGAACACTGAAGCTTTCTTT. Its protein product is CSVVVTGRENTEAFF.